The table lists the clone carrying this T cell receptor (beta chain) with a count of one. No antigen is known for it. This entry belongs to a study of CD4 T cell repertoires in COVID-19. Turning to the study itself: CFSE-low cells expanded roughly ten days with IL-2, then restimulated with other coronavirus spikes.

Mild-to-severe COVID-19 survivors were the donors. Profiling relied on immunoSEQ multiplex PCR, and the TCRdb table lists in-frame clones only, not all of them. The profile shows more than 65,000 clones, 80% to 90% of them singletons. The germline gives CDR1 SGDLS, CDR2 YYNGEE. The CDR3 spans 13 residues. Trimming shortened V by 6 bases and J by 3 bases, and 12 bases separated the two germline ends. Study-wide points: Two or all three memory subsets shared several highly expanded SARS-CoV-2-reactive clonotypes.

The receptor's source is a human donor who had COVID-19. The sample in question was CD4+ T cells from peripheral blood, obtained after recovery from COVID-19. The J gene is TRBJ1-2, the V gene TRBV9; D not resolved. The CDR3 DNA is TGTGCCAGCACCGGGGTTGGCGACTATGGCTACACCTTC. Its translation: CASTGVGDYGYTF.